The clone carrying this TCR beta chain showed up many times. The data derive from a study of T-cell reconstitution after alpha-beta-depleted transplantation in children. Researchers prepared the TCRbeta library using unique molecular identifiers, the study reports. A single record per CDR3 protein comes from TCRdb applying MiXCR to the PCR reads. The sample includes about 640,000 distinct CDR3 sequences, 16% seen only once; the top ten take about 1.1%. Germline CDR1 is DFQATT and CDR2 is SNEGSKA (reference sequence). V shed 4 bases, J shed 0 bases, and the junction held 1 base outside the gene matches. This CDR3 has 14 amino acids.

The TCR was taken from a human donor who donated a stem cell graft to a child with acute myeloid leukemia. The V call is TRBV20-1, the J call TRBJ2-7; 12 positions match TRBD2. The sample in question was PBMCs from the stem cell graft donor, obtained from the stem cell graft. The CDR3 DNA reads TGCAGTGCTAAGACTAGCGGGGGCTCCTACGAGCAGTACTTC. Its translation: CSAKTSGGSYEQYF.